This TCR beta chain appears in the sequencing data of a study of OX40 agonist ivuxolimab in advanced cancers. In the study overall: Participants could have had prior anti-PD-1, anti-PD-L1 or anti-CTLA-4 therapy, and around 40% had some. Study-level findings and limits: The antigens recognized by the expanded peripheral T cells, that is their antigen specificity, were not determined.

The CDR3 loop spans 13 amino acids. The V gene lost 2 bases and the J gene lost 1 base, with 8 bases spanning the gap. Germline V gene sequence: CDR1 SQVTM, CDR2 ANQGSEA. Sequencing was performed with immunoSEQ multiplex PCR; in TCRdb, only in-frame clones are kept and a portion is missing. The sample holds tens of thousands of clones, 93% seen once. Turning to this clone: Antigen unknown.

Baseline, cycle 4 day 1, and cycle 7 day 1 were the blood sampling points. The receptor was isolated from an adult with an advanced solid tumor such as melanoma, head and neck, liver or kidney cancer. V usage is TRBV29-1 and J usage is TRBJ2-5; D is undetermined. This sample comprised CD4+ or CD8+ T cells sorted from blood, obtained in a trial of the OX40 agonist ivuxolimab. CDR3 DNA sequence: TGCAGCGTTGAACACGCAATCCAAGAGACCCAGTACTTC. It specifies CSVEHAIQETQYF.